The entry that follows covers one T cell receptor beta chain sequence. Antigen unknown. The sample originates from a study of T cell responses to AZD1222 COVID-19 vaccine. Study-wide results and caveats: Mapped onto spike, vaccine-associated CD4 TCRs spanned it and were dominant at 160-218 and 743-854.

The CDR3 covers 15 residues. Germline CDR1 MNHNY, CDR2 SVGAGI (reference sequence). Trimming took off 2 bases at V and 9 bases at J, with 17 bases between the two ends. Assay used: immunoSEQ multiplex PCR; TCRdb lists only in-frame clones, some missing. The table lists some 150,000 clones, around nine tenths of them singletons. The specimen comprised peripheral blood, sampled on day 0 of MenACWY control vaccination. The chain couples TRBV6-6 to TRBJ1-5; possible D gene TRBD1, 6 bases. This clonotype was sampled from an adult in good health. CDR3 DNA sequence: TGTGCCAGCAGTTACCCGACAGGTTCCAGGTGGCCCCAGCATTTT. It specifies CASSYPTGSRWPQHF.